This T cell receptor (beta chain) appears in the sequencing data of a study of blood T cell repertoires in COVID-19. Overall study context: Donors in the United States, Italy and Spain gave samples during acute or convalescent COVID-19. Sources were T cells, B-cell-depleted T cells, or PBMCs; the material itself was cDNA or gDNA.

Per the study methods: Reference gene primer amplification gave estimated nucleated cell counts. The assay was immunoSEQ multiplex PCR, and TCRdb's table has in-frame clones only and misses some. That table supplies the V and J calls and clone size; D and trimming were determined from the DNA. The top ten clones hold roughly 6.5% of a sample with approximately 300,000 clones, 89% of them seen once. The CDR3 has 12 amino acids. V gave up 4 bases and J gave up 5 bases, with 9 bases separating them. In germline, CDR1 is LGHDT, CDR2 YNNKEL (reference sequence). The chain combines TRBV3-1 (or the pseudogene TRBV3-2) with TRBJ2-7, with D possibly being TRBD1 (5 bases). The specimen was peripheral blood. The receptor comes from a man younger than 35 who had recovered from COVID-19. The CDR3 spells CASSPRTNEQYF. The CDR3 bases are TGTGCCAGCAGCCCGCGGACAAACGAGCAGTACTTC.